This T cell receptor (beta chain) was captured in a study of vaccination and CD4 T cells after COVID-19. Noted treatment: approximately nine-day PBMC culture with coronavirus spike peptide pools or control peptides (ViraFEST assay). Remarks on this clonotype: Its antigen is not identified.

The Oncomine TCR Beta short-read assay was applied to DNA of cultured CD4+ T cells. MiXCR, run by TCRdb on the PCR reads, gives a single entry per CDR3 protein. The sample records some 12,000 distinct CDR3 sequences, approximately 53% being singletons. The germline V and J ends were trimmed by 5 bases and 2 bases, with 9 bases remaining between them. Per germline, CDR1 SGHVS and CDR2 FQNEAQ. This CDR3 contains 13 residues. Input material: CD4+ T cells from blood, cultured in vitro. V is TRBV7-8 and J is TRBJ1-1; D is possibly TRBD1 (6 bases). This TCR was recovered from a human donor who had recovered from COVID-19. The CDR3 is CASSKTGNTEAFF. DNA for the CDR3: TGTGCCAGCAGCAAGACAGGAAACACTGAAGCTTTCTTT. Using reference TRBV7-8 and TRBJ1-1 for the parts outside the CDR3, the full variable domain is GAGVSQSPRYKVAKRGQDVALRCDPISGHVSLFWYQQALGQGPEFLTYFQNEAQLDKSGLPSDRFFAERPEGSVSTLKIQRTQQEDSAVYLCASSKTGNTEAFFGQGTRLTVV.